This TCR beta chain derives from a study of radiation and T cells in renal cell carcinoma. Per the germline V gene, CDR1 is MDHEN and CDR2 is SYDVKM. The CDR3 extends over 12 amino acids. Clones were sequenced by immunoSEQ multiplex PCR, and TCRdb holds only the in-frame ones, with some missing. The profile covers 120,000 or so clones, with around 80% appearing a single time and under 6.5% taken by the ten largest. Described time point: blood 2 weeks post-SBRT. The treatment is: 15 Gy SBRT to primary tumor, nephrectomy 4 weeks later. To note about this clone: At one of its ends the junction is not consistent with the germline gene, which may arise from a read error.

Sequenced here: blood, sampled from a patient whose treatment included radiotherapy and nephrectomy. V and J are TRBV28 and TRBJ2-7, with D perhaps TRBD2 (5 bases). This sequence originates from a man aged 50 or older with renal cell carcinoma. The CDR3 sequence: CASSFTAASLNF. In nucleotides, the CDR3 is TGTGCCAGCAGTTTCACGGCGGCTAGCCTCAATTTC. The full variable domain, its missing parts supplied by reference TRBV28 and TRBJ2-7, is DVKVTQSSRYLVKRTGEKVFLECVQDMDHENMFWYRQDPGLGLRLIYFSYDVKMKEKGDIPEGYSVSREKKERFSLILESASTNQTSMYLCASSFTAASLNFGPGTRLTVT.